The sequence of this T cell receptor beta chain was determined in a study of cytomegalovirus exposure and HLA in healthy donors. Study-level findings and limits: Three chains linked to CMV were shown in vitro to be specific for CMV antigens. Later analysis found that TCR beta chains associated with HLA were more clonally expanded than other, equally common chains. Analyzed later, association rates of TCRs varied across HLA loci, with DRB1 most and HLA-C fewest. Cytomegalovirus-associated status was assigned to fewer than 200 TCR beta chains.

This clone was seen a single time. Its antigen remains unknown. The PCR made use of 60 Vbeta and 13 Jbeta primers. Profiling relied on immunoSEQ multiplex PCR, and the TCRdb table lists in-frame clones only, not all of them. The table includes about 170,000 clones, 85% detected once. The V end lost 0 bases, the J end lost 4 bases, and 14 bases lay between the germline ends. CDR1 SGHRS and CDR2 YFSETQ come from the germline V gene. The CDR3 loop spans 16 amino acids. The sample comprised PBMCs. This sequence was found in a boy younger than 10 in good health and CMV-seronegative. J is TRBJ2-1 and V is TRBV5-1, with a possible D match to TRBD1 (7 bases). The CDR3 here is CASSLAVAGGYNEQFF. In DNA, the CDR3 is TGCGCCAGCAGCTTGGCCGTGGCAGGGGGGTACAATGAGCAGTTCTTC.